Only a few counts were recorded for the clone carrying this T cell receptor beta chain. The antigen remains undetermined. The data stem from a study of shared clonotypes between healthy human individuals. Study at large: Aged between 18 and 49, the donors were a couple of women and three men.

Sequencing used immunoSEQ multiplex PCR; TCRdb keeps in-frame clones, though not all of them. The table has fewer than 500,000 clones, nearly 80% seen once; the top ten hold approximately 13%. The study's findings and limits: Clonotype sharing levels among donors were expected to vary with sequencing depth. The diversity represented, both genetic and in exposure history, was limited by few donors.

The V end lost 0 bases, the J end lost 0 bases, and 10 bases lay between the germline ends. The CDR3 sequence is 15 residues long. The germline V gene has CDR1 SGHDT and CDR2 YYEEEE. This rearrangement joins TRBV5-6 to TRBJ2-7; tentative D call: TRBD2 (5 bases). The sequenced material came from PBMCs. The sequence came from a woman aged 40 to 50 in good health. Some clones in this sample may be carry-over from other donors' samples. The CDR3 region is CASSLVEASSYEQYF. The CDR3 nucleotides read TGTGCCAGCAGCTTGGTGGAGGCTAGCTCCTACGAGCAGTACTTC.